The entry below describes one T cell receptor (beta chain). Clones were sequenced by immunoSEQ multiplex PCR, and TCRdb holds only the in-frame ones, with some missing. The sample has more than 300,000 clones, roughly 86% seen once. This entry is derived from a study of blood T cell repertoires in COVID-19. The CDR3 extends over 18 amino acids. V gave up 4 bases and J gave up 3 bases; unmatched junction bases: 10. Per the germline V gene, CDR1 is SGHKS and CDR2 is YYEKEE (reference sequence). The sample was peripheral blood. The rearrangement links TRBV5-5 to TRBJ2-3, with 14 bases matching TRBD2. This sequence originates from a woman under 40 with COVID-19, enrolled during active disease. The CDR3 nucleotides are TGTGCCAGCAGCCTCCGACTAGCGGGAGGGGCGATGACAGATACGCAGTATTTT. It specifies CASSLRLAGGAMTDTQYF.